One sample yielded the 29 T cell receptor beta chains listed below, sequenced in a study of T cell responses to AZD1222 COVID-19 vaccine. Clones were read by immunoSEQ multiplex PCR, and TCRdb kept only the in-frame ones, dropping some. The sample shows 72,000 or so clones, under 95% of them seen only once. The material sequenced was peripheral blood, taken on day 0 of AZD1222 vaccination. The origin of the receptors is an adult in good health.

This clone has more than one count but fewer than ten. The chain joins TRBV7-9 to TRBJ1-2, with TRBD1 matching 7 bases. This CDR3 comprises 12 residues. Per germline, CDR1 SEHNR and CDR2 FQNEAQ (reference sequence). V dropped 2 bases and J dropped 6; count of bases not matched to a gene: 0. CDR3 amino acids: CASSLTGDGYTF. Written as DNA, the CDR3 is TGTGCCAGCAGCTTAACAGGGGATGGCTACACCTTC.

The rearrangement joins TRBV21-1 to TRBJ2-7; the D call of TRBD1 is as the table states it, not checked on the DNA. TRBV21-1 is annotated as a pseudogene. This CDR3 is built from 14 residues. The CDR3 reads CASSTRTGGYEQYF. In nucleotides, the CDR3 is TGTGCCAGCAGCACACGGACAGGGGGCTACGAGCAGTACTTC.

The chain's CDR3 is CASSTPHRVTQPQHF. CDR3 DNA sequence: TGTGCCAGTAGCACCCCCCACAGGGTTACTCAGCCCCAGCATTTT. The chain recombines TRBV19 with TRBJ1-5, with D possibly matching TRBD1 (6 bases). Germline CDR1 and CDR2: LNHDA and SQIVND (reference sequence). This CDR3 has 15 residues. V was pared by 6 bases and J by 6 bases, with 18 bases between. Combining the CDR3 with reference TRBV19 and TRBJ1-5 gives the whole variable domain DGGITQSPKYLFRKEGQNVTLSCEQNLNHDAMYWYRQDPGQGLRLIYYSQIVNDFQKGDIAEGYSVSREKKESFPLTVTSAQKNPTAFYLCASSTPHRVTQPQHFGDGTRLSIL.

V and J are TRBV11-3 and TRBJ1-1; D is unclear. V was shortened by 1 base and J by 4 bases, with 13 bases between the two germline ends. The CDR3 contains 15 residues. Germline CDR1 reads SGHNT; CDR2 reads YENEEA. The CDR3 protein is CASSLGGMDVTEAFF. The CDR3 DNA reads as TGTGCCAGCAGCTTAGGAGGGATGGATGTCACTGAAGCTTTCTTT. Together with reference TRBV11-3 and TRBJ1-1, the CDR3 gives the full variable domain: EAGVVQSPRYKIIEKKQPVAFWCNPISGHNTLYWYLQNLGQGPELLIRYENEEAVDDSQLPKDRFSAERLKGVDSTLKIQPAELGDSAVYLCASSLGGMDVTEAFFGQGTRLTVV.

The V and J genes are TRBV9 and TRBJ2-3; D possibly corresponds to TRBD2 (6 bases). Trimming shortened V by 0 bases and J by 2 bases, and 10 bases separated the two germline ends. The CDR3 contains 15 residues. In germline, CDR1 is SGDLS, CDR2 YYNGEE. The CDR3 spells CASSVAAGITDTQYF. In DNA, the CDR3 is TGTGCCAGCAGCGTAGCTGCGGGAATCACAGATACGCAGTATTTT.

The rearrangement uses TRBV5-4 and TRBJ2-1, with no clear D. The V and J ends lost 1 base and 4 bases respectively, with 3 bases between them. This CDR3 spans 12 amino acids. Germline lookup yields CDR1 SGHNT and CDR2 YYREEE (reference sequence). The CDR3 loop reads CASSLRYNEQFF. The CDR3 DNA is TGTGCCAGCAGCTTGAGATACAATGAGCAGTTCTTC.

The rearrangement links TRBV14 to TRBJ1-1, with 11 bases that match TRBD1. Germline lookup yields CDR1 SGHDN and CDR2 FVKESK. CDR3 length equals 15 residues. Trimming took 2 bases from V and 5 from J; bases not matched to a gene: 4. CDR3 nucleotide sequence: TGTGCCAGCAGCCAACGTCGGGACAGGGGGACTGAAGCTTTCTTT. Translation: CASSQRRDRGTEAFF.

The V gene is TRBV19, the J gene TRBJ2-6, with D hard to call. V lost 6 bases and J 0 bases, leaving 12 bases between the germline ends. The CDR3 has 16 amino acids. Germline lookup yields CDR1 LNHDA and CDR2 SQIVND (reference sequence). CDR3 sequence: CASSRDSSSGANVLTF. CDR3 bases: TGTGCCAGTAGCCGAGACTCCAGCTCTGGGGCCAACGTCCTGACTTTC.

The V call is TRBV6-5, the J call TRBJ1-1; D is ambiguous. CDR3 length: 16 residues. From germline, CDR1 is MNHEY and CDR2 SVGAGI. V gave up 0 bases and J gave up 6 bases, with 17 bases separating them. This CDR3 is CASSYSLSGSYPEAFF. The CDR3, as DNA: TGTGCCAGCAGTTACTCGCTATCAGGATCTTACCCTGAAGCTTTCTTT.

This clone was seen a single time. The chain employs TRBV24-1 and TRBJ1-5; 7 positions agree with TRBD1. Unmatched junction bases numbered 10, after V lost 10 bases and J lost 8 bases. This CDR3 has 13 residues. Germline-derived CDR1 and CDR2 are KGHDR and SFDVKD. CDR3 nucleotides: TGTGCCACAGATGTAGACAGGGTCGAGCCCCAGCATTTT. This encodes CATDVDRVEPQHF.

The CDR3 protein is CASSQSLGQGTDTQYF. The CDR3 DNA is TGTGCCAGCAGCCAATCGTTGGGGCAGGGGACAGATACGCAGTATTTT. The V and J genes are TRBV16 and TRBJ2-3; D possibly corresponds to TRBD1 (6 bases). Germline V gene sequence: CDR1 KGHSY, CDR2 FQNENV. The CDR3 has 16 amino acids. V shed 0 bases and J shed 3 bases, with 13 bases lying between them.

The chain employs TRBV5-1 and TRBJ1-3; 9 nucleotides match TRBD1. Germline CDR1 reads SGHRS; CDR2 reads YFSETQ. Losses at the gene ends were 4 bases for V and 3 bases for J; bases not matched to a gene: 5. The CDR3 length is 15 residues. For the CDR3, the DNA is TGCGCCAGCAGCCCTCAGGGACAGGGTGGAAACACCATATATTTT. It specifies CASSPQGQGGNTIYF. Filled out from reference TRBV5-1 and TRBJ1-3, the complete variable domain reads KAGVTQTPRYLIKTRGQQVTLSCSPISGHRSVSWYQQTPGQGLQFLFEYFSETQRNKGNFPGRFSGRQFSNSRSEMNVSTLELGDSALYLCASSPQGQGGNTIYFGEGSWLTVV.

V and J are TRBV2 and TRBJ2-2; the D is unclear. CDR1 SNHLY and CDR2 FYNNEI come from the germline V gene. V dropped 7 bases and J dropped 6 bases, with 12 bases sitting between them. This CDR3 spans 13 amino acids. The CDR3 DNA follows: TGTGCCAGCACAACCAGCCCGGCCGGGGAGCTGTTTTTT. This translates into CASTTSPAGELFF.

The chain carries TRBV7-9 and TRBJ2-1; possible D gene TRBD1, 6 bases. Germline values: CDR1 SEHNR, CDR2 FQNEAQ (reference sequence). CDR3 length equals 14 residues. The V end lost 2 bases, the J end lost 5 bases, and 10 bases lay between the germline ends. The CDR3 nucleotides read TGTGCCAGCAGCTTACAGGCAGGGGACAATGAGCAGTTCTTC. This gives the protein CASSLQAGDNEQFF.

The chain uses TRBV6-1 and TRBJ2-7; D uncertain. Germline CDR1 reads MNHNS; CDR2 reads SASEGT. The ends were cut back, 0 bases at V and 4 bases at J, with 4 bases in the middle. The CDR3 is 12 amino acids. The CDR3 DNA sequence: TGTGCCAGCAGTGAAGCCGGGTACGAGCAGTACTTC. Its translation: CASSEAGYEQYF.

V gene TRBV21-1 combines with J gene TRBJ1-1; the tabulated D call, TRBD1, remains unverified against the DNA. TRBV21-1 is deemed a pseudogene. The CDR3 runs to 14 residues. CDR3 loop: CASSSGTENTEAFF. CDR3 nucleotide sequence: TGTGCCAGCAGCTCCGGGACAGAGAACACTGAAGCTTTCTTT.

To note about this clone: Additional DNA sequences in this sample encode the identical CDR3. Here the CDR3 DNA reads TGCGCCAGCAGTTCGACTAGCGGGAGCTCCTACGAGCAGTACTTC. Translation gives CASSSTSGSSYEQYF. V gene TRBV5-1 combines with J gene TRBJ2-7, with 12 bases matching TRBD2. Germline lookup yields CDR1 SGHRS and CDR2 YFSETQ. V shed 5 bases, J shed 0 bases, and the junction held 3 bases outside the gene matches. This CDR3 contains 15 residues.

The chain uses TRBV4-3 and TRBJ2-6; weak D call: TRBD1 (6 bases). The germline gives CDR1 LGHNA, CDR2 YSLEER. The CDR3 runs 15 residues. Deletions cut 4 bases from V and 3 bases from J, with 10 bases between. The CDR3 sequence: CASSPPGDGANVLTF. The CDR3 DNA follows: TGCGCCAGCAGCCCTCCAGGGGATGGGGCCAACGTCCTGACTTTC.

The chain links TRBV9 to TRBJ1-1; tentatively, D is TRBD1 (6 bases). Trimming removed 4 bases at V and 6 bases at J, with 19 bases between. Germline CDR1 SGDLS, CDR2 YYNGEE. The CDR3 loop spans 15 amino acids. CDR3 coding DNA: TGTGCCAGCAGCACCCAACAGGGCGGAATATCTGAAGCTTTCTTT. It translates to CASSTQQGGISEAFF.

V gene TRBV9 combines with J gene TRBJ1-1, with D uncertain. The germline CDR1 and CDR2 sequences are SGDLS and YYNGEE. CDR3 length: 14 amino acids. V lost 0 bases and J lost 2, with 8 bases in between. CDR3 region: CASSVGQTNTEAFF. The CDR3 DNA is TGTGCCAGCAGCGTAGGGCAGACTAACACTGAAGCTTTCTTT.

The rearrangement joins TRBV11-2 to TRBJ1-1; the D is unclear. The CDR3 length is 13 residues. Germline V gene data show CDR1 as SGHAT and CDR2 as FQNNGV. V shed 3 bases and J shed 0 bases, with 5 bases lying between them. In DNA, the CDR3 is TGTGCCAGCAGCTTGGGGATGAACACTGAAGCTTTCTTT. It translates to CASSLGMNTEAFF.

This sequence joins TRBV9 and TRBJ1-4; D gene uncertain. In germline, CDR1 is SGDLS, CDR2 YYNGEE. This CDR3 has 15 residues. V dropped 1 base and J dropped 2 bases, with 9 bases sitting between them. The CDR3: CASSVQVGTNEKLFF. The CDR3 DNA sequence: TGTGCCAGCAGCGTACAGGTCGGCACTAATGAAAAACTGTTTTTT.

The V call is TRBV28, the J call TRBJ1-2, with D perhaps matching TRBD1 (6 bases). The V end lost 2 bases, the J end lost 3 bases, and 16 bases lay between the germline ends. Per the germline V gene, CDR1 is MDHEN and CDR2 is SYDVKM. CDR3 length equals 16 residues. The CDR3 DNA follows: TGTGCCAGCAGTTTAAGTCGGGGGGCGCCGGACTATGGCTACACCTTC. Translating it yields CASSLSRGAPDYGYTF.

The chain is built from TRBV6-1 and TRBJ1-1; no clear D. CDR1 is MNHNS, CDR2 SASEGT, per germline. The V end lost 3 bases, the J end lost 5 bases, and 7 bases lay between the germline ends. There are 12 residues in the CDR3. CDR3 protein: CASSESGTEAFF. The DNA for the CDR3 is TGTGCCAGCAGTGAGTCGGGTACTGAAGCTTTCTTT.

This CDR3 reads CASGLERDYTF. Written as DNA, the CDR3 is TGTGCTAGTGGTTTGGAAAGGGACTACACCTTC. This sequence joins TRBV12-5 and TRBJ1-2; unclear D gene. This CDR3 has 11 amino acids. Trimming pared 1 base from V and 10 bases from J, leaving 7 bases between. Germline CDR1 is LGHNT and CDR2 is FRNRAP.

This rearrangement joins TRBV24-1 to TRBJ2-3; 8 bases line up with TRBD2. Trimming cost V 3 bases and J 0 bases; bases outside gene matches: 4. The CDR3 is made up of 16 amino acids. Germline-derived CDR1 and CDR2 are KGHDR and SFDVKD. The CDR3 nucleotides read TGTGCCACCAGTGATCGGACTAGCCCTAGCACAGATACGCAGTATTTT. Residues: CATSDRTSPSTDTQYF.

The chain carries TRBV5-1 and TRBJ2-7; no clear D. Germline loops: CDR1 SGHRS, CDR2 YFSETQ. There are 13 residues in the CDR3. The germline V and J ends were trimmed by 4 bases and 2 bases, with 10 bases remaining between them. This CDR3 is CASSPGFTYEQYF. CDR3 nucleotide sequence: TGCGCCAGCAGCCCTGGGTTTACCTACGAGCAGTACTTC.

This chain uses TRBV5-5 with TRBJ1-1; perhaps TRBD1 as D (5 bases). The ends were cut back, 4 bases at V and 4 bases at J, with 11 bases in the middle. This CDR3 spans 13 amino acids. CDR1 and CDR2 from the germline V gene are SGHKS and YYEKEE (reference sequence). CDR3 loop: CASSGTSVTEAFF. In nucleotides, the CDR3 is TGTGCCAGCAGCGGGACTTCGGTCACTGAAGCTTTCTTT.

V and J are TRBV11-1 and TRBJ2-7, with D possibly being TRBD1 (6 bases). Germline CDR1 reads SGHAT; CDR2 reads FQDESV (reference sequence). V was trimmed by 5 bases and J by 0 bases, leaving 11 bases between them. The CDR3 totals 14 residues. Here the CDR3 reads CASSRDRSSYEQYF. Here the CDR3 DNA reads TGTGCCAGCAGCAGAGACAGGAGCTCCTACGAGCAGTACTTC.